These T cell receptor beta chains were read from a single sample in a study of CD8 T cells in ankylosing spondylitis. Using its own MiXCR run on the 5' RACE reads, TCRdb lists one record per CDR3 protein. This table holds under 250,000 distinct CDR3 sequences, around a tenth found once. The specimen was blood, either unsorted or a sorted T cell fraction (not recorded which). The receptors were sampled from a male donor with ankylosing spondylitis or in good health (not recorded which). CDR3s include the opening cysteine and the closing phenylalanine or tryptophan. D genes are given only for firm matches. A clone size is listed for some rows: how often the clone was seen (once, few, many), or a class if it is expanded.

D,J,V,size,CDR3,DNA
TRBD2,TRBJ2-5,TRBV19,-,CASSIFEGGTSSVQETQYF,TGTGCCAGTAGTATCTTCGAGGGCGGGACTAGCAGTGTCCAAGAGACCCAGTACTTC
TRBD2,TRBJ2-1,TRBV9,many,CASSRLAGLNNEQFF,TGTGCCAGCAGCCGACTAGCGGGCTTGAACAATGAGCAGTTCTTC
TRBD2,TRBJ2-7,TRBV20-1,many,CSPLAGGRDEQYF,TGCAGTCCTCTAGCGGGAGGCCGAGACGAGCAGTACTTC
-,TRBJ2-7,TRBV6-1,-,CASSDLGSIAPSHEQYF,TGTGCCAGCAGTGACCTGGGGTCCATTGCCCCATCCCACGAGCAGTACTTC
TRBD1,TRBJ2-1,TRBV6-5,many,CASSSPRDRGRNEQFF,TGTGCCAGCAGTTCCCCGCGAGACAGGGGGCGCAATGAGCAGTTCTTC
TRBD2,TRBJ2-7,TRBV29-1,-,CSVTGTSGAYEQYF,TGCAGCGTGACCGGGACTAGCGGGGCCTACGAGCAGTACTTC
TRBD1,TRBJ1-6,TRBV5-1,few,CASSPTLTGDNSPLHF,TGCGCCAGCAGCCCAACCTTGACAGGGGATAATTCACCCCTCCACTTT
TRBD2,TRBJ2-1,TRBV20-1,many,CSARAGGGLYNEQFF,TGCAGTGCTAGAGCCGGCGGGGGGTTATACAATGAGCAGTTCTTC
TRBD1,TRBJ2-3,TRBV2,-,CASSASPRGREADTQYF,TGTGCCAGCAGTGCTTCCCCCAGGGGGCGCGAAGCAGATACGCAGTATTTT
-,TRBJ2-2,TRBV20-1,many,CSASLANTGELFF,TGCAGTGCTAGTCTGGCGAACACCGGGGAGCTGTTTTTT
TRBD1,TRBJ2-7,TRBV11-2,few,CASSHRDRGKYEQYF,TGTGCCAGCAGCCACAGGGACAGGGGTAAATACGAGCAGTACTTC
-,TRBJ2-1,TRBV20-1,many,CSARAPTGRNEQFF,TGCAGTGCTAGAGCCCCGACAGGGAGGAATGAGCAGTTCTTC